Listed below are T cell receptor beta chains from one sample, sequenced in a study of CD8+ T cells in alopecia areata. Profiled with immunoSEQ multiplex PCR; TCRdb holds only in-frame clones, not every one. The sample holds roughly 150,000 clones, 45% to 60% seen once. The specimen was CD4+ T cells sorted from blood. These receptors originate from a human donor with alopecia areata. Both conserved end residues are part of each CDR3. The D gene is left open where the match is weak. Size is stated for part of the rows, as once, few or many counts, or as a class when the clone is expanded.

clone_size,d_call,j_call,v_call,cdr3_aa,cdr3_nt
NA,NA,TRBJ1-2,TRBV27,CASSSAGRVYGYTF,TGTGCCAGCAGTTCGGCCGGGCGAGTCTATGGCTACACCTTC
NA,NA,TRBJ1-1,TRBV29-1,CSVETKRIGQPNTEAFF,TGCAGCGTTGAAACCAAGAGGATTGGTCAGCCCAACACTGAAGCTTTCTTT
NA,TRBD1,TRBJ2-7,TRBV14,CASSQTGTGVLQYF,TGTGCCAGCAGCCAAACCGGGACAGGGGTTTTGCAGTACTTC
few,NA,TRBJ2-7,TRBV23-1,CASSQSHYEQYF,TGCGCCAGCAGTCAATCCCACTACGAGCAGTACTTC
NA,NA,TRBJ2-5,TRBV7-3,CASSLGRAETQYF,TGTGCCAGCAGCTTAGGCAGGGCAGAGACCCAGTACTTC
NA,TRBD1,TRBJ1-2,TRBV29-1,CTCRTGDDGYTF,TGCACCTGTAGAACAGGGGACGATGGCTACACCTTC
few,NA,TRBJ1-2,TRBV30,CAWNKDRIYGYTF,TGTGCCTGGAATAAGGACAGAATCTATGGCTACACCTTC
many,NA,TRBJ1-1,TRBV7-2,CASSPGGLHTEAFF,TGTGCCAGCAGCCCCGGAGGGTTACACACTGAAGCTTTCTTT
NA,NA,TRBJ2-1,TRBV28,CASPPCNEQFF,TGTGCCAGCCCTCCGTGCAATGAGCAGTTCTTC
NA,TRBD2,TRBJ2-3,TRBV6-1,CASSVLTSASGEDTQYF,TGTGCCAGCAGTGTGTTAACTAGCGCGTCAGGCGAGGATACGCAGTATTTT
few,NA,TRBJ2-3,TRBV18,CASSPLRRGRGSDTQYF,TGTGCCAGCTCACCTCTCCGGAGGGGGAGGGGGTCAGATACGCAGTATTTT
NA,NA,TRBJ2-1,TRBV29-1,CSVYPPLYNEQFF,TGCAGCGTTTATCCCCCTTTATACAATGAGCAGTTCTTC
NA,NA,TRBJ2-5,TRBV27,CASSLGARGGETQYF,TGTGCCAGCAGCCTGGGGGCGCGGGGAGGGGAGACCCAGTACTTC
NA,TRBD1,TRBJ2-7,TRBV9,CASSGTGTGLDEQYF,TGTGCCAGCAGCGGGACCGGGACAGGGTTGGACGAGCAGTACTTC
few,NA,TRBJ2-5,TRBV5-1,CASSLVLDGSQETQYF,TGCGCCAGCAGCTTGGTTCTGGACGGTAGCCAAGAGACCCAGTACTTC
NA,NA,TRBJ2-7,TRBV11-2,CASSFTGGGEQYF,TGTGCCAGCAGCTTTACGGGGGGCGGCGAGCAGTACTTC
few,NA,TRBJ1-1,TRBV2,CASSEDAFWGTEAFF,TGTGCCAGCAGTGAAGACGCGTTTTGGGGCACTGAAGCTTTCTTT